This TCR beta chain was found in a study of cytomegalovirus exposure and HLA in healthy donors. Only one count was recorded for this clone. V lost 2 bases, J lost 5 bases, and 11 bases lay in between. The germline V gene encodes CDR1 SGHRS and CDR2 YFSETQ. The CDR3 loop spans 14 amino acids. PCR primers comprised 60 Vbeta and 13 Jbeta primers. Sequencing used immunoSEQ multiplex PCR; TCRdb keeps in-frame clones, though not all of them. The sample has around 90,000 clones; around 80% are singletons. J is TRBJ2-1 and V is TRBV5-1; no firm D call. Sequencing was done on a sample of PBMCs. The receptor was derived from a man aged 25-45 years in good health and CMV-seronegative. The CDR3 is CASSFTSEHNEQFF. The CDR3 DNA sequence: TGCGCCAGCAGCTTTACGAGCGAGCACAATGAGCAGTTCTTC.